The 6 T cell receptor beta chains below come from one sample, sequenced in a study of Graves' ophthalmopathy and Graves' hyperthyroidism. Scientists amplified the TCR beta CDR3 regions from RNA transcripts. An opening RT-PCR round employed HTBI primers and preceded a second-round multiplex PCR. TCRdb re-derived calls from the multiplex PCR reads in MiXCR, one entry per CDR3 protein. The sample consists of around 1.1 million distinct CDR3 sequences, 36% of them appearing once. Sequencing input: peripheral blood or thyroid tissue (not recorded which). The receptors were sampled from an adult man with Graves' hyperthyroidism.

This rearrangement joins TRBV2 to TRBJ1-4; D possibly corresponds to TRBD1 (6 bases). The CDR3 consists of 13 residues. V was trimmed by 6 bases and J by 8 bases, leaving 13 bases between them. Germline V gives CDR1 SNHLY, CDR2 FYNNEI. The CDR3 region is CASRRDNREKLFF. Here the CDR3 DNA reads TGTGCCAGCAGGAGGGACAATCGGGAAAAACTGTTTTTT.

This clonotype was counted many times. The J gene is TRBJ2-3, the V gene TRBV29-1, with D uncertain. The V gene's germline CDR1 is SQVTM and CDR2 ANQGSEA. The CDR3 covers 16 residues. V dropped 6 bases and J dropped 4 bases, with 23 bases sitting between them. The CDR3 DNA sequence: TGCAGCGTGAGGCCAAGGTTGGCTGTTCGGCCAGATACGCAGTATTTT. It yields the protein CSVRPRLAVRPDTQYF.

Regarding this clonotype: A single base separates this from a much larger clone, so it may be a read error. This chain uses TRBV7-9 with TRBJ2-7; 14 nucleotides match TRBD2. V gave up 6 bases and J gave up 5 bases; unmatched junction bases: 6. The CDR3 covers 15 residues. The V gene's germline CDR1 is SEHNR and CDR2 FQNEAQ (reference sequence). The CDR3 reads CASRVGLAGANEQYF. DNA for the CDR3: TGTGCCAGCAGGGTGGGACTAGCGGGGGCCAACGAGCAGTACTTC.

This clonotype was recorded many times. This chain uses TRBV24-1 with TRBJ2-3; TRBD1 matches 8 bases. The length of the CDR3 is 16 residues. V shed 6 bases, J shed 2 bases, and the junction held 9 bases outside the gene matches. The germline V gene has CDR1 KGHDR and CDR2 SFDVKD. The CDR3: CATSSDRGVLTDTQYF. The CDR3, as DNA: TGTGCCACCAGTTCCGACAGGGGTGTTCTCACAGATACGCAGTATTTT.

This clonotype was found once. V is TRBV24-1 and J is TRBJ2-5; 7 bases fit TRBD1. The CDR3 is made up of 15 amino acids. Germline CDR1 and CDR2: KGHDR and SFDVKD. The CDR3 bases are TGTGCTAGCGCCCCCCAGGGACAGCAACAAGAGACCCAGTACTTC. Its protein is CASAPQGQQQETQYF.

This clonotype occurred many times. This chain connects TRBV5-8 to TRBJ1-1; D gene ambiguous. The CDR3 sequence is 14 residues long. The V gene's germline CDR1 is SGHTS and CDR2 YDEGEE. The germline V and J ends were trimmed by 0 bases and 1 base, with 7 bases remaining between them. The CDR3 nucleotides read TGTGCCAGCAGCTTGGGGATGAGGAACACTGAAGCTTTCTTT. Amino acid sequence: CASSLGMRNTEAFF.